This is a list of T cell receptor beta chains from one sample in a study of human T cells and chemical hapten exposure. A single record per CDR3 protein comes from TCRdb applying MiXCR to the RACE reads. The sample has over 100,000 distinct CDR3 sequences, more than 7% seen once. The starting material was whole blood, obtained in connection with sensitization to the hapten diphenylcyclopropenone (DPC). The receptors derive from a woman in her forties with alopecia areata. Some clones in this sample may be carry-over from other donors' samples. Each CDR3 is given with its conserved first and last residue. The D gene is left open where the match is weak. Size values are once, few and many counts, or a class for expanded clones, and some rows have none.

d_call: .; clone_size: many; j_call: TRBJ2-2; v_call: TRBV7-8; cdr3_aa: CASRNRDGAGELFF; cdr3_nt: TGTGCCAGCAGAAATAGGGATGGGGCCGGGGAGCTGTTTTTT
d_call: .; clone_size: few; j_call: TRBJ1-2; v_call: TRBV10-3; cdr3_aa: CAISDPGQQNPYGYTF; cdr3_nt: TGTGCCATCAGTGATCCCGGACAGCAAAACCCCTATGGCTACACCTTC
d_call: .; clone_size: few; j_call: TRBJ1-3; v_call: TRBV12-3/TRBV12-4; cdr3_aa: CASSLPGNTIYF; cdr3_nt: TGTGCCAGCAGCCTGCCTGGAAACACCATATATTTT
d_call: .; clone_size: many; j_call: TRBJ2-7; v_call: TRBV6-2/TRBV6-3; cdr3_aa: CASSDQIIDRPEQYF; cdr3_nt: TGTGCCAGCAGCGACCAGATCATCGACAGGCCCGAGCAGTACTTC
d_call: .; clone_size: few; j_call: TRBJ2-7; v_call: TRBV20-1; cdr3_aa: CSAQAERGSRSYEQYF; cdr3_nt: TGCAGTGCCCAAGCGGAAAGGGGCTCGAGGTCCTACGAGCAGTACTTC
d_call: .; clone_size: few; j_call: TRBJ2-2; v_call: TRBV27; cdr3_aa: CASSLGQKVGELFF; cdr3_nt: TGTGCCAGCAGTTTAGGACAGAAGGTCGGGGAGCTGTTTTTT
d_call: .; clone_size: few; j_call: TRBJ2-1; v_call: TRBV3-1; cdr3_aa: CASSQEHGKFF; cdr3_nt: TGTGCCAGCAGCCAAGAGCATGGGAAGTTCTTC
d_call: .; clone_size: few; j_call: TRBJ2-3; v_call: TRBV24-1; cdr3_aa: CATSDLRDPAGTQYF; cdr3_nt: TGTGCCACCAGTGATTTGAGGGACCCCGCCGGTACGCAGTATTTT
d_call: .; clone_size: many; j_call: TRBJ1-1; v_call: TRBV4-2; cdr3_aa: CASSQVVGENTEAFF; cdr3_nt: TGTGCCAGCAGCCAAGTCGTGGGGGAGAACACTGAAGCTTTCTTT
d_call: .; clone_size: many; j_call: TRBJ1-1; v_call: TRBV5-1; cdr3_aa: CASSLGMTALNTEAFF; cdr3_nt: TGCGCCAGCAGCTTGGGGATGACAGCCTTGAACACTGAAGCTTTCTTT
d_call: .; clone_size: many; j_call: TRBJ1-4; v_call: TRBV6-6; cdr3_aa: CASSLPGGSEKLFF; cdr3_nt: TGTGCCAGCAGTCTTCCGGGGGGGAGTGAAAAACTGTTTTTT
d_call: .; clone_size: many; j_call: TRBJ2-3; v_call: TRBV7-2; cdr3_aa: CASSHPGPADTQYF; cdr3_nt: TGTGCCAGCAGCCATCCGGGACCCGCAGATACGCAGTATTTT
d_call: TRBD1; clone_size: many; j_call: TRBJ1-1; v_call: TRBV7-6; cdr3_aa: CASSLGGTGEAFF; cdr3_nt: TGTGCCAGCAGCTTAGGGGGGACAGGTGAAGCTTTCTTT
d_call: .; clone_size: many; j_call: TRBJ1-5; v_call: TRBV18; cdr3_aa: CASSFDSSINQPQHF; cdr3_nt: TGTGCCAGCTCATTTGATAGCTCCATCAATCAGCCCCAGCATTTT
d_call: .; clone_size: many; j_call: TRBJ1-1; v_call: TRBV15; cdr3_aa: CATSPHWSRATEAFF; cdr3_nt: TGTGCCACCAGCCCACACTGGAGCCGGGCGACTGAAGCTTTCTTT
d_call: .; clone_size: many; j_call: TRBJ1-3; v_call: TRBV6-6; cdr3_aa: CASSGKESSGNTIYF; cdr3_nt: TGTGCCAGCAGTGGGAAAGAGAGCTCTGGAAACACCATATATTTT
d_call: .; clone_size: .; j_call: TRBJ1-5; v_call: TRBV7-9; cdr3_aa: CASSGAGSGQPQHF; cdr3_nt: TGTGCCAGCAGCGGAGCGGGGAGCGGTCAGCCCCAGCATTTT
d_call: .; clone_size: .; j_call: TRBJ2-1; v_call: TRBV29-1; cdr3_aa: CSVDPALATHNEQFF; cdr3_nt: TGCAGCGTTGATCCGGCACTAGCAACCCACAATGAGCAGTTCTTC
d_call: .; clone_size: many; j_call: TRBJ1-2; v_call: TRBV10-3; cdr3_aa: CAISVSGTTNLYGYTF; cdr3_nt: TGTGCCATCAGTGTATCTGGGACTACCAATCTCTATGGCTACACCTTC
d_call: TRBD1; clone_size: many; j_call: TRBJ1-1; v_call: TRBV10-3; cdr3_aa: CAISPRTGIMNTEAFF; cdr3_nt: TGTGCCATCAGTCCTAGGACAGGGATTATGAACACTGAAGCTTTCTTT
d_call: .; clone_size: .; j_call: TRBJ2-7; v_call: TRBV6-5; cdr3_aa: CASSLDRHEQYF; cdr3_nt: TGTGCCAGCAGTCTCGACAGGCACGAGCAGTACTTC
d_call: TRBD2; clone_size: many; j_call: TRBJ2-5; v_call: TRBV11-2; cdr3_aa: CASSLRPWTSGGETQYF; cdr3_nt: TGTGCCAGCAGCCTCCGACCCTGGACTAGCGGGGGAGAGACCCAGTACTTC
d_call: .; clone_size: .; j_call: TRBJ1-1; v_call: TRBV7-9; cdr3_aa: CASSRKTGRNAEAFF; cdr3_nt: TGTGCCAGCAGCCGAAAGACAGGTCGCAATGCTGAAGCTTTCTTT
d_call: TRBD1; clone_size: few; j_call: TRBJ2-7; v_call: TRBV7-2; cdr3_aa: CASSIGTVYEQYF; cdr3_nt: TGTGCCAGCAGCATAGGGACAGTCTACGAGCAGTACTTC
d_call: .; clone_size: .; j_call: TRBJ1-5; v_call: TRBV4-3; cdr3_aa: CASSLILNQPQHF; cdr3_nt: TGCGCCAGCAGTTTAATACTCAATCAGCCCCAGCATTTT
d_call: TRBD2; clone_size: .; j_call: TRBJ2-7; v_call: TRBV6-6; cdr3_aa: CASSYVAGGQEQYF; cdr3_nt: TGTGCCAGCAGTTACGTAGCGGGGGGGCAAGAGCAGTACTTC
d_call: TRBD1; clone_size: many; j_call: TRBJ1-6; v_call: TRBV2; cdr3_aa: CASSPTGNNSPLHF; cdr3_nt: TGTGCCAGCAGTCCGACAGGGAATAATTCACCCCTCCACTTT